Listed here are 29 T cell receptor beta chains from one sample, sequenced in a study of T cells in Graves' hyperthyroidism and ophthalmopathy. TCR beta CDR3 regions were amplified from RNA. The HTBI primer set drove a first-round RT-PCR of the TCR CDR3. Each CDR3 protein is one row after TCRdb ran MiXCR on the multiplex PCR reads. The table records a few hundred thousand distinct CDR3 sequences, about 13% of them present only once. Sequencing was performed on blood. All receptors derive from a woman aged 18-35 years with Graves' hyperthyroidism.

This clonotype was seen just once. A read error is possible here, since a much larger clone lies one base away. This sequence joins TRBV30 and TRBJ2-1; the D gene is possibly TRBD2 (6 bases). TRBJ2-7 matches the DNA end more closely, so the J call is doubtful. The CDR3 has 16 residues. Germline loops: CDR1 GTSNPN, CDR2 SVGIG (reference sequence). DNA for the CDR3: TGTGCCTGGAGTTCCCCCGGGAGCGCCACCTACAATGAGCAGTACTTC. Protein: CAWSSPGSATYNEQYF.

The chain recombines TRBV13 with TRBJ2-3, with 10 bases that match TRBD2. Germline trimming cut 4 bases from V and 4 bases from J; bases unmatched to any gene: 8. Germline-derived CDR1 and CDR2 are PRHDT and FYEKMQ (reference sequence). The CDR3 contains 16 residues. CDR3 nucleotide sequence: TGTGCCAGCAGCTCGGAGGGGACTAGCGCGGCAGATACGCAGTATTTT. This translates into CASSSEGTSAADTQYF.

This clonotype was counted a few times. The V gene is TRBV7-2, the J gene TRBJ2-5; 7 nucleotides match TRBD1. Germline CDR1 and CDR2: SGHTA and FQGNSA. J gave up 4 bases and V 5 bases, and 7 bases lay outside the gene matches. CDR3 length equals 14 residues. The CDR3 DNA reads as TGTGCCAGCAGCCCGACAGGGTTGATAGAGACCCAGTACTTC. Protein sequence: CASSPTGLIETQYF.

A word on this clonotype: This could be a read error, since a much larger clone is one nucleotide away. V gene TRBV6-5 combines with J gene TRBJ2-7; 12 positions agree with TRBD2. The ends lost 0 bases at V and 3 bases at J; junction bases unmatched: 0. The germline gives CDR1 MNHEY, CDR2 SVGAGI. This CDR3 spans 15 amino acids. The CDR3 nucleotides are TGTGCCAGCAGTTACTCGACTAGCGGGGGCTACGAGCAGTACTTC. This codes for CASSYSTSGGYEQYF.

V and J are TRBV7-2 and TRBJ2-2; 12 positions match TRBD2. The germline V gene encodes CDR1 SGHTA and CDR2 FQGNSA. The CDR3 runs to 19 residues. After removal of 7 bases from V and 4 bases from J, the junction contained 16 bases not matched to a gene. As DNA, the CDR3 is TGTGCCAGCACTCCTCAGGTCCCGGCTAGCGGGAGGGTCACCGGGGAGCTGTTTTTT. Translation gives CASTPQVPASGRVTGELFF.

This clonotype was seen ten or more times. This sequence joins TRBV14 and TRBJ1-1; D not certain. V lost 3 bases and J 3 bases, leaving 8 bases between the germline ends. The V gene's germline CDR1 is SGHDN and CDR2 FVKESK. The CDR3 is 13 amino acids. CDR3 loop: CASSQVTHTEAFF. The CDR3 DNA is TGTGCCAGCAGCCAGGTAACACACACTGAAGCTTTCTTT.

This clonotype was counted many times. This sequence joins TRBV12-3 or TRBV12-4 and TRBJ2-3; the D call may be TRBD1 or TRBD2 (6 bases each). Trimming took 8 bases from V and 1 from J, leaving 13 bases between them. CDR3 length: 14 residues. CDR3 region: CASGLRGRTDTQYF. The CDR3 region has the DNA TGTGCCAGCGGCCTCCGGGGGCGCACAGATACGCAGTATTTT.

V usage is TRBV12-3 or TRBV12-4 and J usage is TRBJ1-6; D is unclear. Deletions cut 6 bases from V and 7 bases from J, with 16 bases between. CDR3 length: 15 amino acids. The CDR3 bases are TGTGCCAGCAGCTTCGGATCCTTTGGGAATTCACCCCTCCACTTT. Translated: CASSFGSFGNSPLHF.

This clonotype was recorded at least ten times. CDR3 amino acids: CASSMGYQPQHF. CDR3 coding DNA: TGTGCCAGTAGTATGGGGTATCAGCCCCAGCATTTT. The chain uses TRBV19 and TRBJ1-5; D is unclear. V gave up 3 bases and J gave up 5 bases, with 5 bases separating them. The CDR3 has 12 residues. Looked up from germline, CDR1 is LNHDA and CDR2 is SQIVND (reference sequence).

This clonotype was picked up a small number of times. The chain employs TRBV28 and TRBJ1-3; D not certain. The germline CDR1 and CDR2 sequences are MDHEN and SYDVKM. The CDR3 is made up of 16 amino acids. Trimming took 7 bases from V and 0 from J, leaving 16 bases between them. The CDR3 is CASNHATVHSGNTIYF. In nucleotides, the CDR3 is TGTGCCAGCAACCATGCTACAGTTCACTCTGGAAACACCATATATTTT.

This clonotype was detected only a few times. One base away lies a much larger clone, so this may be a sequencing read error. It is likely a read error, because the conserved phenylalanine at the end of the CDR3 is missing. The chain employs TRBV12-3 or TRBV12-4 and TRBJ2-7; tentatively, D is TRBD2 (5 bases). The ends were cut back, 2 bases at V and 1 base at J, with 9 bases in the middle. This CDR3 comprises 14 residues. CDR3 region: CASSLRRASYEQYL. The CDR3 DNA follows: TGTGCCAGCAGTTTAAGGCGGGCTTCCTACGAGCAGTACCTC.

This clonotype was detected a few times. The V and J genes are TRBV20-1 and TRBJ1-1; D perhaps matches TRBD1 (6 bases). The CDR3 length is 13 residues. The germline V gene encodes CDR1 DFQATT and CDR2 SNEGSKA (reference sequence). V was pared by 6 bases and J by 2 bases, with 13 bases between. The CDR3 DNA is TGCAGTGCGCAACAGGGATCTAACACTGAAGCTTTCTTT. As protein: CSAQQGSNTEAFF.

The sample holds a few counts of this clonotype. The chain joins TRBV3-1 to TRBJ2-4; weak D call: TRBD2 (5 bases). This CDR3 has 13 amino acids. Trimming left V 2 bases short and J 6 bases short, with 8 bases between. From germline, CDR1 is LGHDT and CDR2 YNNKEL (reference sequence). This chain's CDR3 is CASSQLALNIQYF. The DNA for the CDR3 is TGTGCCAGCAGCCAACTAGCCTTAAACATTCAGTACTTC.

This clonotype was counted between two and nine times. The chain is built from TRBV9 and TRBJ2-1; 9 nucleotides align to TRBD2. Per germline, CDR1 SGDLS and CDR2 YYNGEE. Losses at the gene ends were 3 bases for V and 4 bases for J; bases not matched to a gene: 2. The CDR3 consists of 14 residues. The CDR3 sequence: CASSASGIYNEQFF. In DNA form, the CDR3 reads TGTGCCAGCAGCGCTAGCGGGATTTACAATGAGCAGTTCTTC.

The sample holds many counts of this clonotype. The rearrangement uses TRBV11-2 and TRBJ2-7, with 7 bases aligning to TRBD1. Trimming removed 5 bases from V and 0 bases from J; junction bases left unmatched: 4. Germline V lookup: CDR1 SGHAT, CDR2 FQNNGV. The CDR3 contains 14 residues. DNA of the CDR3: TGTGCCAGCAGCCAAGACAGGGTCTCCTACGAGCAGTACTTC. Residues: CASSQDRVSYEQYF. Supplemented by reference TRBV11-2 and TRBJ2-7, the full variable domain reads EAGVAQSPRYKIIEKRQSVAFWCNPISGHATLYWYQQILGQGPKLLIQFQNNGVVDDSQLPKDRFSAERLKGVDSTLKIQPAKLEDSAVYLCASSQDRVSYEQYFGPGTRLTVT.

This clonotype has a count of ten or more. The V gene is TRBV12-3 or TRBV12-4, the J gene TRBJ1-2; D might be TRBD1 (6 bases). The CDR3 spans 14 residues. V gave up 3 bases and J gave up 4 bases, with 12 bases separating them. The CDR3: CASSLTGFFYGYTF. DNA of the CDR3: TGTGCCAGCAGTTTGACAGGATTCTTCTATGGCTACACCTTC.

This clonotype was recorded many times. The rearrangement links TRBV10-3 to TRBJ1-6; 8 bases agree with TRBD1. Per germline, CDR1 ENHRY and CDR2 SYGVKD. V shed 3 bases, J shed 7 bases, and the junction held 14 bases outside the gene matches. The CDR3 totals 18 residues. The CDR3 region is CAISDPGPRQGQNSPLHF. As DNA, the CDR3 is TGTGCCATCAGTGACCCAGGACCCCGACAGGGGCAGAATTCACCCCTCCACTTT.

Ten or more counts support this clonotype. The chain combines TRBV4-1 with TRBJ2-5; D possibly uses TRBD1 or TRBD2 (5 bases each). CDR1 MGHRA and CDR2 YSYEKL come from the germline V gene. The CDR3 has 15 residues. V lost 4 bases, J lost 2 bases, and 14 bases lay in between. CDR3 protein: CASSLVTGPQETQYF. CDR3 in DNA: TGCGCCAGCAGCCTGGTAACGGGACCACAAGAGACCCAGTACTTC.

This chain links TRBV18 with TRBJ1-2; D perhaps matches TRBD1 (6 bases). Between the trimmed V and J ends, which lost 6 bases and 4 bases, there was a span of 12 bases. Germline assignment: CDR1 KGHSH and CDR2 LQKENI. This CDR3 is 13 amino acids long. Here the CDR3 DNA reads TGTGCCAGCTCCGACGACAGGCGCTATGGCTACACCTTC. Residues: CASSDDRRYGYTF.

This clonotype was counted many times. The chain carries TRBV30 and TRBJ2-3; 7 bases align to TRBD2. CDR3 length: 16 residues. Germline-derived CDR1 and CDR2 are GTSNPN and SVGIG (reference sequence). V was pared by 2 bases and J by 0 bases, with 8 bases of the junction left unmatched. CDR3 loop: CAWSRREAASTDTQYF. The CDR3 DNA reads TGTGCCTGGAGTCGTCGGGAGGCTGCTAGCACAGATACGCAGTATTTT.

This clonotype was observed a handful of times. The chain uses TRBV27 and TRBJ2-7; 12 positions match TRBD2. Trimming at V came to 5 bases and at J to 3 bases, leaving 8 bases not matched to a gene. The CDR3 has 16 amino acids. Germline values: CDR1 MNHEY, CDR2 SMNVEV (reference sequence). The CDR3 loop reads CASSRSGLAGNYEQYF. The CDR3 bases are TGTGCCAGCAGTAGGTCCGGACTAGCGGGAAACTACGAGCAGTACTTC.

V gene TRBV7-2 combines with J gene TRBJ2-2; 14 bases line up with TRBD2. Germline CDR1 reads SGHTA; CDR2 reads FQGNSA. V was pared by 6 bases and J by 2 bases, with 5 bases of the junction left unmatched. The CDR3 covers 17 residues. CDR3 protein: CASRPGLAGDNTGELFF. Written as DNA, the CDR3 is TGTGCCAGCAGACCGGGACTAGCGGGAGATAACACCGGGGAGCTGTTTTTT.

This clonotype appeared a few times. The chain combines TRBV19 with TRBJ2-2; D not certain. Germline V gives CDR1 LNHDA, CDR2 SQIVND (reference sequence). V was clipped by 1 base and J by 1 base, with 4 bases between them. This CDR3 region has 14 residues. The CDR3 region has the DNA TGTGCCAGTAGTATAGTGTGGAACACCGGGGAGCTGTTTTTT. It specifies CASSIVWNTGELFF.

The chain couples TRBV12-3 or TRBV12-4 to TRBJ2-3; D might be TRBD2 (6 bases). The CDR3 runs to 16 residues. V was pared by 5 bases and J by 2 bases, with 17 bases between. In nucleotides, the CDR3 is TGTGCCAGCAGTCTCACGTCGGGACTTACCACAGATACGCAGTATTTT. It encodes CASSLTSGLTTDTQYF.

This clonotype was seen many times. The chain combines TRBV24-1 with TRBJ2-1; D unclear. Germline values: CDR1 KGHDR, CDR2 SFDVKD. Between the trimmed V and J ends, which lost 6 bases and 0 bases, there was a span of 5 bases. This CDR3 spans 13 amino acids. Here the CDR3 DNA reads TGTGCCACCAGTCTTGGCTCCTACAATGAGCAGTTCTTC. Translation gives CATSLGSYNEQFF.

Ten or more counts support this clonotype. The rearrangement links TRBV12-3 or TRBV12-4 to TRBJ1-2; perhaps TRBD1 as D (6 bases). This CDR3 contains 16 residues. The V end was cut by 4 bases, the J end by 5 bases, with 20 bases between. This CDR3 reads CASSSGYGGAKYGYTF. The CDR3 DNA reads as TGTGCCAGCAGTTCGGGTTATGGGGGCGCGAAGTATGGCTACACCTTC.

This clonotype has ten or more counts. The chain combines TRBV6-1 with TRBJ1-1, with D perhaps matching TRBD1 (5 bases). In germline, CDR1 is MNHNS, CDR2 SASEGT. The V and J ends lost 8 bases and 2 bases respectively, with 21 bases between them. The CDR3 loop spans 16 amino acids. The CDR3 DNA is TGTGCCAGCCAGGCTCGAGGGGCAGGGCTAAACACTGAAGCTTTCTTT. Protein sequence: CASQARGAGLNTEAFF.

This clonotype was picked up a small number of times. The V and J genes are TRBV5-1 and TRBJ2-1; possibly TRBD1 or TRBD2 for D (5 bases each). Germline CDR1 and CDR2: SGHRS and YFSETQ. Trimming removed 0 bases at V and 6 bases at J, with 10 bases between. This CDR3 has 14 residues. Here the CDR3 reads CASSLDQGRNEQFF. CDR3 DNA sequence: TGCGCCAGCAGCTTGGATCAGGGACGCAATGAGCAGTTCTTC. The complete variable domain, with remaining parts taken from reference TRBV5-1 and TRBJ2-1, reads KAGVTQTPRYLIKTRGQQVTLSCSPISGHRSVSWYQQTPGQGLQFLFEYFSETQRNKGNFPGRFSGRQFSNSRSEMNVSTLELGDSALYLCASSLDQGRNEQFFGPGTRLTVL.

In this sample, this clonotype turned up a few times. Being one base from a much bigger clone, this may be a read error. The chain uses TRBV18 and TRBJ1-5; D ambiguous. The CDR3 runs 12 residues. V gave up 2 bases and J gave up 15 bases, with 14 bases separating them. CDR1 is KGHSH and CDR2 is LQKENI in the germline V gene. CDR3 coding DNA: TGTGCCAGCTCACCAGACACCGCACCCTGGCATTTT. Its protein product is CASSPDTAPWHF.